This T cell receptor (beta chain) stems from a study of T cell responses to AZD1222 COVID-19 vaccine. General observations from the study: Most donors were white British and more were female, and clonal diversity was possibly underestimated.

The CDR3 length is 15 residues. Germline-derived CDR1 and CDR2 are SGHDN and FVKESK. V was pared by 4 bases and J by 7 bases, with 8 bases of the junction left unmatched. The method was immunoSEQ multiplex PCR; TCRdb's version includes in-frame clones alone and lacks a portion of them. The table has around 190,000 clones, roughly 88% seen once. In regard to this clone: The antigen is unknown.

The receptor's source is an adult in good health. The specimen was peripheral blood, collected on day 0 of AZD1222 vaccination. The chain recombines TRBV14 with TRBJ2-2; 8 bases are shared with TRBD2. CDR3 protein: CASSPYSGVVGELFF. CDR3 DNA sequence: TGTGCCAGCAGCCCTTATAGCGGGGTTGTCGGGGAGCTGTTTTTT.